These 19 T cell receptor beta chains originate from one sample sequenced in a study of T cell responses to AZD1222 COVID-19 vaccine. Profiling relied on immunoSEQ multiplex PCR, and the TCRdb table lists in-frame clones only, not all of them. This repertoire shows 50,000 to 70,000 clones, about 85% found once; its top ten account for under 25%. Source: peripheral blood, taken on day 0 of MenACWY control vaccination. These receptors all come from an adult in good health.

This rearrangement joins TRBV6-2 or TRBV6-3 to TRBJ2-3; possible D gene TRBD2, 5 bases. Trimming removed 1 base at V and 5 bases at J, with 13 bases between. The CDR3 sequence is 15 residues long. The germline V gene has CDR1 MNHEY and CDR2 SVGEGT. CDR3 nucleotides: TGTGCCAGCAGTTACTACAGCGGACGGGGAGATACGCAGTATTTT. The encoded protein is CASSYYSGRGDTQYF.

J is TRBJ2-1 and V is TRBV11-2; 10 bases are shared with TRBD2. The CDR3 loop spans 16 amino acids. V dropped 6 bases and J dropped 8; count of bases not matched to a gene: 13. Germline V CDR1 and CDR2: SGHAT, FQNNGV. The CDR3: CASRGWASGSGDEQFF. The CDR3 DNA follows: TGTGCCAGCAGGGGATGGGCTAGCGGGAGTGGCGATGAGCAGTTCTTC.

This chain connects TRBV10-2 to TRBJ1-5; D is unclear. The CDR3 contains 15 residues. Germline CDR1 WSHSY, CDR2 SAAADI. Trimming removed 6 bases at V and 0 bases at J, with 12 bases between. CDR3 in DNA: TGCGCCAGCAGAGGATTGACGGATAGCAATCAGCCCCAGCATTTT. Protein sequence: CASRGLTDSNQPQHF.

The rearrangement joins TRBV7-9 to TRBJ2-1; 7 bases line up with TRBD1. Germline V CDR1 and CDR2: SEHNR, FQNEAQ (reference sequence). The CDR3 covers 12 residues. V dropped 6 bases and J dropped 16; count of bases not matched to a gene: 12. The CDR3: CASSPGQAPSFF. The DNA of the CDR3 is TGTGCCAGCAGTCCAGGACAGGCCCCATCCTTCTTC.

The chain has TRBV6-6 and TRBJ2-3; D possibly corresponds to TRBD2 (5 bases). Germline CDR1 and CDR2: MNHNY and SVGAGI (reference sequence). The CDR3 is 15 amino acids. The ends were cut back, 6 bases at V and 5 bases at J, with 18 bases in the middle. CDR3 in amino acids: CASSETNPPRDTQYF. CDR3 bases: TGTGCCAGCAGCGAGACTAACCCCCCTCGAGATACGCAGTATTTT.

This chain connects TRBV4-2 to TRBJ1-4, with a weak D call TRBD1 (5 bases). Germline V gene data show CDR1 as LGHNA and CDR2 as YNFKEQ. The CDR3 loop spans 15 amino acids. The V end lost 0 bases, the J end lost 10 bases, and 15 bases lay between the germline ends. The CDR3 reads CASSQDEGIGLKLFF. In DNA form, the CDR3 reads TGTGCCAGCAGCCAAGATGAGGGGATTGGGCTAAAACTGTTTTTT.

The chain carries TRBV4-2 and TRBJ2-7; possible D gene TRBD2, 6 bases. The CDR3 runs 15 residues. Germline CDR1 reads LGHNA; CDR2 reads YNFKEQ. V lost 1 base, J lost 2 bases, and 12 bases lay in between. The CDR3 loop is CASSQVVGRTYEQYF. CDR3 DNA: TGTGCCAGCAGCCAAGTTGTAGGGAGGACCTACGAGCAGTACTTC.

In this sample, this clone turned up once. DNA of the CDR3: TGTGCCACCAGCAGAGATCAAACGAGGACTGAAGCTTTCTTT. Protein: CATSRDQTRTEAFF. J is TRBJ1-1 and V is TRBV15; D gene uncertain. Per germline, CDR1 LNHNV and CDR2 YYDKDF (reference sequence). CDR3 length: 14 residues. Deletions cut 0 bases from V and 5 bases from J, with 10 bases between.

The genes are TRBV6-4 and TRBJ1-1; 8 bases agree with TRBD1. Trimming removed 6 bases from V and 3 bases from J; junction bases left unmatched: 6. From germline, CDR1 is MRHNA and CDR2 SNTAGT. The CDR3 has 14 amino acids. CDR3 coding DNA: TGTGCCAGCAGGGATTCGGACAGGGACACTGAAGCTTTCTTT. Translated, it gives CASRDSDRDTEAFF.

The chain joins TRBV5-1 to TRBJ1-6, with TRBD1 matching over 11 bases. Trimming cost V 4 bases and J 7 bases; bases outside gene matches: 7. Germline CDR1 SGHRS, CDR2 YFSETQ. The CDR3 is 16 residues long. CDR3 sequence reads: CASSRVDRGLNSPLHF. The CDR3 DNA sequence: TGCGCCAGCAGCCGAGTGGACAGGGGGCTAAATTCACCCCTCCACTTT. Using reference TRBV5-1 and TRBJ1-6 for the parts outside the CDR3, the full variable domain is KAGVTQTPRYLIKTRGQQVTLSCSPISGHRSVSWYQQTPGQGLQFLFEYFSETQRNKGNFPGRFSGRQFSNSRSEMNVSTLELGDSALYLCASSRVDRGLNSPLHFGNGTRLTVT.

In this sample, this clone turned up once. This chain links TRBV5-5 with TRBJ1-6, with D unresolved. V dropped 0 bases and J dropped 10 bases, with 17 bases sitting between them. Germline V CDR1 and CDR2: SGHKS, YYEKEE (reference sequence). CDR3 size: 16 residues. The CDR3 DNA sequence: TGTGCCAGCAGCTTGGGTCCAGCGTCAAGTAGGTCACCCCTCCACTTT. It codes for CASSLGPASSRSPLHF.

The V gene is TRBV6-2 or TRBV6-3, the J gene TRBJ2-3; 9 bases are a match to TRBD1. The CDR3 is 14 amino acids. V was clipped by 4 bases and J by 5 bases; unmatched bases: 4. Per the germline V gene, CDR1 is MNHEY and CDR2 is SVGEGT. DNA of the CDR3: TGTGCCAGCAGTTCGGGACAGGGAGTAGATACGCAGTATTTT. Protein: CASSSGQGVDTQYF.

The V call is TRBV28, the J call TRBJ2-7; D possibly uses TRBD1 or TRBD2 (5 bases each). The germline gives CDR1 MDHEN, CDR2 SYDVKM. This CDR3 spans 15 amino acids. V shed 7 bases and J shed 7 bases, with 23 bases lying between them. The CDR3: CASKLGAGRLREQYF. As DNA, the CDR3 is TGTGCCAGCAAACTAGGGGCAGGGCGTTTAAGGGAGCAGTACTTC. Full variable domain (outside the CDR3, taken from reference TRBV28 and TRBJ2-7): DVKVTQSSRYLVKRTGEKVFLECVQDMDHENMFWYRQDPGLGLRLIYFSYDVKMKEKGDIPEGYSVSREKKERFSLILESASTNQTSMYLCASKLGAGRLREQYFGPGTRLTVT.

The V gene is TRBV27, the J gene TRBJ2-2; D unresolved. The length of the CDR3 is 12 residues. The V end lost 3 bases, the J end lost 5 bases, and 4 bases lay between the germline ends. Germline CDR1 reads MNHEY; CDR2 reads SMNVEV (reference sequence). Here the CDR3 DNA reads TGTGCCAGCAGTTTTTCGACCGGGGAGCTGTTTTTT. Amino acid sequence: CASSFSTGELFF.

The chain employs TRBV28 and TRBJ1-1, with D maybe TRBD1 (6 bases). The V gene lost 3 bases and the J gene lost 3 bases, with 23 bases spanning the gap. The CDR3 is 18 amino acids. The germline gives CDR1 MDHEN, CDR2 SYDVKM. In DNA, the CDR3 is TGTGCCAGCAGTTTCCCTGGACAGTCACTTGACGATGACACTGAAGCTTTCTTT. This gives the protein CASSFPGQSLDDDTEAFF.

This clone was seen a single time. This chain joins TRBV4-2 and TRBJ1-2; weak D call: TRBD1 (6 bases). In germline, CDR1 is LGHNA, CDR2 YNFKEQ. The V gene lost 1 base and the J gene lost 2 bases, with 11 bases spanning the gap. This CDR3 has 15 amino acids. CDR3 amino acids: CASSQASGANYGYTF. The CDR3 bases are TGTGCCAGCAGCCAAGCCTCAGGGGCAAACTATGGCTACACCTTC.

The chain recombines TRBV11-2 with TRBJ2-3; 9 positions match TRBD2. This CDR3 is built from 16 residues. Per germline, CDR1 SGHAT and CDR2 FQNNGV. V dropped 5 bases and J dropped 0; count of bases not matched to a gene: 6. The CDR3 DNA is TGTGCCAGCAGCCCCCGGACTAGCGCCAGCACAGATACGCAGTATTTT. Translation: CASSPRTSASTDTQYF.

The chain joins TRBV2 to TRBJ1-2; TRBD1 aligns across 10 bases. This CDR3 is built from 12 residues. J lost 5 bases, V lost 6 bases, and 0 bases had no gene match. Germline values: CDR1 SNHLY, CDR2 FYNNEI. CDR3 bases: TGTGCCAGCAGGGGACAGGGGTATGGCTACACCTTC. It is translated as CASRGQGYGYTF.

The genes are TRBV28 and TRBJ1-5; D gene ambiguous. Germline V gene lookup returns CDR1 MDHEN and CDR2 SYDVKM. V lost 6 bases and J 3 bases, leaving 6 bases between the germline ends. The CDR3 totals 12 residues. DNA for the CDR3: TGTGCCAGCAGGGCCAACAATCAGCCCCAGCATTTT. This translates into CASRANNQPQHF.